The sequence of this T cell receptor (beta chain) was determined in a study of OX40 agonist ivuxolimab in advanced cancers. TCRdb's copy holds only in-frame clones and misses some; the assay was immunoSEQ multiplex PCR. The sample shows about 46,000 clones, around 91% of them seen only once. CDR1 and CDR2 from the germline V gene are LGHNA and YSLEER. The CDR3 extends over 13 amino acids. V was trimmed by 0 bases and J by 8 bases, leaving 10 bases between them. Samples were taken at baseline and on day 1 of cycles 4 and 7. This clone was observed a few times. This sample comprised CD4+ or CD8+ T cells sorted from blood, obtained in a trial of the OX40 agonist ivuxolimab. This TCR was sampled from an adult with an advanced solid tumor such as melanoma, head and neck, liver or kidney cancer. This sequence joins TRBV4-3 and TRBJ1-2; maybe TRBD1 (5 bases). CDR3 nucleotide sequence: TGCGCCAGCAGCCAAGAAGAGGGGAGCGGCTACACCTTC. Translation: CASSQEEGSGYTF.